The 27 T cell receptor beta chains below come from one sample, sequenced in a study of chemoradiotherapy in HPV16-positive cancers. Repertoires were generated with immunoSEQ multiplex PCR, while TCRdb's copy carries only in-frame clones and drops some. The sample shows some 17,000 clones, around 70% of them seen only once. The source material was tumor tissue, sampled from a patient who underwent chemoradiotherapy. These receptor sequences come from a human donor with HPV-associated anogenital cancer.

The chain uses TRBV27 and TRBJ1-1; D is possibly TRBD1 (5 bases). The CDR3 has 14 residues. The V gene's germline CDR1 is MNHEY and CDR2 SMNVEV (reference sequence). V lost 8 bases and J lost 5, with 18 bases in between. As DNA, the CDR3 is TGTGCCAGCCGTATCTGGGGTGGGGGGACTGAAGCTTTCTTT. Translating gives CASRIWGGGTEAFF.

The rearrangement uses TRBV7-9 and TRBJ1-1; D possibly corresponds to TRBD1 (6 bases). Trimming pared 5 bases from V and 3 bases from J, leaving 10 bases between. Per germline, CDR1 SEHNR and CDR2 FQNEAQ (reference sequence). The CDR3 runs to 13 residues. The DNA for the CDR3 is TGTGCCAGCAGCCCGTGGACAGACACTGAAGCTTTCTTT. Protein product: CASSPWTDTEAFF.

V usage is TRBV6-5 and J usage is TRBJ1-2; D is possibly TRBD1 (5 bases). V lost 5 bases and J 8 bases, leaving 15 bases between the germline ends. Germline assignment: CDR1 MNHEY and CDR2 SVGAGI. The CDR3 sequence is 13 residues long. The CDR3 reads CASSTLLGDGYTF. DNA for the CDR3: TGTGCCAGCAGTACCCTTTTGGGGGACGGCTACACCTTC.

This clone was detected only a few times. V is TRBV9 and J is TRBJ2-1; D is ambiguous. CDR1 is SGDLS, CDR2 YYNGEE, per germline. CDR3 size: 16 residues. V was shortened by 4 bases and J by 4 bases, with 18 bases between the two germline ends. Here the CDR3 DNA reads TGTGCCAGCAGCCCGAGGACGATGAGAGCTTACAATGAGCAGTTCTTC. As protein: CASSPRTMRAYNEQFF.

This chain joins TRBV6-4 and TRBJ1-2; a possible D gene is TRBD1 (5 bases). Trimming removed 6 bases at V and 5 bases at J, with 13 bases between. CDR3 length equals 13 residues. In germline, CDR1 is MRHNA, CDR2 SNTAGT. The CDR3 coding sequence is TGTGCCAGCAGGGACCAGGGAGGGTATGGCTACACCTTC. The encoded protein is CASRDQGGYGYTF.

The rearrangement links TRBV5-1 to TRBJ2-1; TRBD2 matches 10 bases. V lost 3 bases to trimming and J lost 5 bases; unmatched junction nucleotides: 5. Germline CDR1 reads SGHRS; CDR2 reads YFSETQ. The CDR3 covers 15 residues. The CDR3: CASSSGTSANNEQFF. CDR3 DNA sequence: TGCGCCAGCAGCTCCGGGACTAGCGCTAACAATGAGCAGTTCTTC.

This CDR3 reads CASSENGQSTDTQYF. CDR3 bases: TGCGCCAGCAGTGAGAACGGACAGTCCACAGATACGCAGTATTTT. The chain couples TRBV10-1 to TRBJ2-3; tentatively, D is TRBD1 (6 bases). There are 15 residues in the CDR3. V lost 2 bases and J 2 bases, leaving 11 bases between the germline ends. Germline assignment: CDR1 WNHNN and CDR2 SYGVQD (reference sequence).

Here the CDR3 reads CASIPREVNTEAFF. The CDR3 DNA reads as TGTGCCAGCATCCCCAGGGAAGTGAACACTGAAGCTTTCTTT. The gene calls are TRBV2 and TRBJ1-1; D is possibly TRBD1 (5 bases). Germline CDR1 and CDR2: SNHLY and FYNNEI. Trimming shortened V by 7 bases and J by 0 bases, and 12 bases separated the two germline ends. The length of the CDR3 is 14 residues.

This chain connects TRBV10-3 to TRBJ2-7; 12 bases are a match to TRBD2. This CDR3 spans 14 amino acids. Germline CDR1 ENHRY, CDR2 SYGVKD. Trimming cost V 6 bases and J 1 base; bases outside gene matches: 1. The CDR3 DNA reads TGTGCCATCAGGGGGACTAGCGGGTCCTACGAGCAGTACTTC. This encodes CAIRGTSGSYEQYF.

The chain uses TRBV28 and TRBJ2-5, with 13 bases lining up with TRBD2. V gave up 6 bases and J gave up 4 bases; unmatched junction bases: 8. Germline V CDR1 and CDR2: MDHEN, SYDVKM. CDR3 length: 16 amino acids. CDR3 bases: TGTGCCAGCAGGCAAATACTAGCGGGGGGGACAGAGACCCAGTACTTC. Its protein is CASRQILAGGTETQYF.

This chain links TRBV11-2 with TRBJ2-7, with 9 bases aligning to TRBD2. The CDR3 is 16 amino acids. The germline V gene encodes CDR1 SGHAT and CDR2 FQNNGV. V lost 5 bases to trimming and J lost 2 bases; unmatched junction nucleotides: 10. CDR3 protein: CASSQDGAGGTYEQYF. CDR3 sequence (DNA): TGTGCCAGCAGCCAAGATGGGGCGGGAGGGACCTACGAGCAGTACTTC.

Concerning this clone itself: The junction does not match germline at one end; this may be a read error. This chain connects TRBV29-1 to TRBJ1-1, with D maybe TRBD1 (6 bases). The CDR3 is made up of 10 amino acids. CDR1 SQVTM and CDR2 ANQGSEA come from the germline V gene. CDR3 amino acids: CSVARTEVNF. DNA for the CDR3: TGCAGCGTTGCCCGGACAGAGGTTAACTTT. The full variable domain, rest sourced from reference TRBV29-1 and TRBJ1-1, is SAVISQKPSRDICQRGTSLTIQCQVDSQVTMMFWYRQQPGQSLTLIATANQGSEATYESGFVIDKFPISRPNLTFSTLTVSNMSPEDSSIYLCSVARTEVNFGQGTRLTVV.

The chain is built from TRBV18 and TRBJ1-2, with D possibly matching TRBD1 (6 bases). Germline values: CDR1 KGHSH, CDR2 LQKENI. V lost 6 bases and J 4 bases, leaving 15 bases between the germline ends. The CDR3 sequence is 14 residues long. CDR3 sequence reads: CASSREGGGYGYTF. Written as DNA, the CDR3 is TGTGCCAGCTCCCGAGAGGGAGGGGGCTATGGCTACACCTTC.

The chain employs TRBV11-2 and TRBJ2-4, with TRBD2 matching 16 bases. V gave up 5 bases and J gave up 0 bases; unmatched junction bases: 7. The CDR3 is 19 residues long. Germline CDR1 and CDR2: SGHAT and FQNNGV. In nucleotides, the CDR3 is TGTGCCAGCAGCCCGGGACTAGCGGGAGGGACCTCAGCCAAAAACATTCAGTACTTC. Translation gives CASSPGLAGGTSAKNIQYF.

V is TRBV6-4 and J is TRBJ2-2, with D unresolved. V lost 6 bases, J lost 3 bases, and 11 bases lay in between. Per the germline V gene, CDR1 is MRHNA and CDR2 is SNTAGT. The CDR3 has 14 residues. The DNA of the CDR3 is TGTGCCAGCAGCCCAAATCGGGACACCGGGGAGCTGTTTTTT. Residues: CASSPNRDTGELFF.

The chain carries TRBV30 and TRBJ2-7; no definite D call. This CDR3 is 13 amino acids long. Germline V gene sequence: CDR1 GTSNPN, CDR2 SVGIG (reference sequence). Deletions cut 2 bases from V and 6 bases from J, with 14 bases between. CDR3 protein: CAWSSLGSGEQYF. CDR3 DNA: TGTGCCTGGAGTTCCCTGGGGTCAGGCGAGCAGTACTTC.

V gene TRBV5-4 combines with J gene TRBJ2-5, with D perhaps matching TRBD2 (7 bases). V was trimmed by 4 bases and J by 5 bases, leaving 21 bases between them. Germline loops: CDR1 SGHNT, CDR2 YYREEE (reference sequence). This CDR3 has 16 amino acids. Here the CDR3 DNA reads TGTGCCAGCAGCGCGGGCACCGGGGGGCCCATTGAGACCCAGTACTTC. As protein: CASSAGTGGPIETQYF.

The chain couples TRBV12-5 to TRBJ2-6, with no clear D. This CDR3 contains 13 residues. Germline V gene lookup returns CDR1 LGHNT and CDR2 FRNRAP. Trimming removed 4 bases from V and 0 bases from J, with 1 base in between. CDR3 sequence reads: CASGSSGANVLTF. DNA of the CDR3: TGTGCTAGTGGTTCCTCTGGGGCCAACGTCCTGACTTTC.

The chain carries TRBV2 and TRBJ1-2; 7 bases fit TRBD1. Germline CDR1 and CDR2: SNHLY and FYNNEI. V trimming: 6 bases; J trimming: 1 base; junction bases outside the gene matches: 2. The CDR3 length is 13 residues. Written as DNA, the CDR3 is TGTGCCAGCAGGGGACAGAATAACTATGGCTACACCTTC. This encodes CASRGQNNYGYTF.

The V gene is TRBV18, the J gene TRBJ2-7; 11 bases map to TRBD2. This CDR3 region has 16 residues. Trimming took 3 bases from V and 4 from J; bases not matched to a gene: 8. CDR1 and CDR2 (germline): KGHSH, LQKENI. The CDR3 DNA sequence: TGTGCCAGCTCACCTTCAGGGACTAGCGGTGGGTACGAGCAGTACTTC. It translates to CASSPSGTSGGYEQYF.

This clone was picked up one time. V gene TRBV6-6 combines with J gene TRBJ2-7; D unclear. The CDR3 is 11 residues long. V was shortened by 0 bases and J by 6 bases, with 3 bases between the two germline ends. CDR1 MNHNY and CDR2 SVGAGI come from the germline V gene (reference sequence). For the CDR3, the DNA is TGTGCCAGCAGTTACTCGCGCGAGCAGTACTTC. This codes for CASSYSREQYF.

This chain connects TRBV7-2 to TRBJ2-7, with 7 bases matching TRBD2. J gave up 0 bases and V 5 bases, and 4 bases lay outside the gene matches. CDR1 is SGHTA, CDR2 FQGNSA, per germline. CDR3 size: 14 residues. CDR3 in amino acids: CASSVTSASYEQYF. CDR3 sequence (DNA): TGTGCCAGCAGCGTAACTAGCGCCTCCTACGAGCAGTACTTC.

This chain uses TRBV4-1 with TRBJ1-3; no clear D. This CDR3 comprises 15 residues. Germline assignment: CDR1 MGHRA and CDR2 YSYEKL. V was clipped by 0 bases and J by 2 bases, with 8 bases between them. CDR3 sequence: CASSQEGGTGNTIYF. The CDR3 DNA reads TGCGCCAGCAGCCAAGAAGGTGGTACTGGAAACACCATATATTTT.

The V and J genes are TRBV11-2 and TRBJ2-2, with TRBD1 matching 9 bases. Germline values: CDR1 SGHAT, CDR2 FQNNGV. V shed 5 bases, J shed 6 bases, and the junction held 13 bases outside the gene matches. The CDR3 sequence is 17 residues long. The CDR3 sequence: CASSPYRGRGSPGELFF. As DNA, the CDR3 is TGTGCCAGCAGCCCTTACAGGGGGCGTGGGTCCCCCGGGGAGCTGTTTTTT.

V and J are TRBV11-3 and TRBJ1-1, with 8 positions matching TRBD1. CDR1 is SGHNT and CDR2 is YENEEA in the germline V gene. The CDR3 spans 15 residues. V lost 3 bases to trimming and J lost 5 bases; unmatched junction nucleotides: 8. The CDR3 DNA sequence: TGTGCCAGCAGCTTCCGGGACAGGTTGTATACTGAAGCTTTCTTT. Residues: CASSFRDRLYTEAFF.

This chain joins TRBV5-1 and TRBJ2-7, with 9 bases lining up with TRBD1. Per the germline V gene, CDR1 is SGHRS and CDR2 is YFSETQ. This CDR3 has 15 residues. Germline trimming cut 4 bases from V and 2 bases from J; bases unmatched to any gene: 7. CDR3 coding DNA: TGCGCCAGCAGCGCCCGGGACAGGGCTCCCTACGAGCAGTACTTC. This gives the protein CASSARDRAPYEQYF.

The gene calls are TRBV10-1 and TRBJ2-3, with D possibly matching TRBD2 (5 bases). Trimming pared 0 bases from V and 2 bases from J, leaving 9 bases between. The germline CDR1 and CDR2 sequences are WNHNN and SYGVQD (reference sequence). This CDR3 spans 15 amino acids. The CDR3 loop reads CASSESGAYTDTQYF. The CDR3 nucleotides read TGCGCCAGCAGTGAGTCGGGAGCTTACACAGATACGCAGTATTTT.